This note documents a single T cell receptor (beta chain) sequence. What it recognizes is unknown. The data were obtained in a study of identical twins. Study-level results: Possibly, invariant MAIT and iNKT cells partly confounded zero-insertion analyses.

TCRdb re-derived calls from the 5' RACE reads in MiXCR, one entry per CDR3 protein. The table lists about 1.7 million distinct CDR3 sequences, 32% of them singletons, with under 0.35% in the top ten. The CDR3 has 14 residues. CDR1 is ENHRY and CDR2 is SYGVKD in the germline V gene. With 2 bases clipped from V and 4 bases from J, the junction kept 4 bases outside the gene matches. The TCR sequence derives from a newborn girl in good health. The V gene is TRBV10-3, the J gene TRBJ1-1, with 7 bases lining up with TRBD1. What was sequenced was cord blood. CDR3 sequence (DNA): TGTGCCATCAGTGAGAAGACAGGGCTCACTGAAGCTTTCTTT. Translation gives CAISEKTGLTEAFF.